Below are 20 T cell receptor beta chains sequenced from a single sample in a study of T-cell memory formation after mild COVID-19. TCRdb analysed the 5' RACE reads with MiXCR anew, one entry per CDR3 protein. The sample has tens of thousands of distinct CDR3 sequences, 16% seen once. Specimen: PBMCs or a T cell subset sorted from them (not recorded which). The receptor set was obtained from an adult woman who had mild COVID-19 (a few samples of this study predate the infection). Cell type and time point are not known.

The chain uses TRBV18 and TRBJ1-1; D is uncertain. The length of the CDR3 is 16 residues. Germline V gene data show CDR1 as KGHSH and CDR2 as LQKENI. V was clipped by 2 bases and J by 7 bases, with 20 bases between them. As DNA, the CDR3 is TGTGCCAGCTCACCATTGGGATGGGAGACAACTCATGAAGCTTTCTTT. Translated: CASSPLGWETTHEAFF. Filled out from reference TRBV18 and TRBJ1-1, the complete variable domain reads NAGVMQNPRHLVRRRGQEARLRCSPMKGHSHVYWYRQLPEEGLKFMVYLQKENIIDESGMPKERFSAEFPKEGPSILRIQQVVRGDSAAYFCASSPLGWETTHEAFFGQGTRLTVV.

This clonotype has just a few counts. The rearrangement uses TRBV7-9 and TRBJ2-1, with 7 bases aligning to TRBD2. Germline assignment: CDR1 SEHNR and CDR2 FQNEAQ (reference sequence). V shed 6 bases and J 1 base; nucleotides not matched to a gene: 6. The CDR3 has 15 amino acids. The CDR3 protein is CASRAARGSYNEQFF. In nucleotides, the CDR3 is TGTGCCAGCAGAGCGGCGCGGGGGTCCTACAATGAGCAGTTCTTC.

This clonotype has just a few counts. The CDR3 DNA reads as TGCGCCAGCAGCGATGGACTAGCGGACTACAATGAGCAGTTCTTC. Encoded protein: CASSDGLADYNEQFF. The gene calls are TRBV5-1 and TRBJ2-1; 10 bases line up with TRBD2. The CDR3 is made up of 15 amino acids. Looked up from germline, CDR1 is SGHRS and CDR2 is YFSETQ. V lost 4 bases to trimming and J lost 3 bases; unmatched junction nucleotides: 4.

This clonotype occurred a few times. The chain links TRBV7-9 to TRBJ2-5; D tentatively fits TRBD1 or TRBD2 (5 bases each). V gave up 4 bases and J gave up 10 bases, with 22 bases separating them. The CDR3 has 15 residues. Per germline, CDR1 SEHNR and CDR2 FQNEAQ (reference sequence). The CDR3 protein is CASSSPGTGVRDQYF. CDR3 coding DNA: TGTGCCAGCAGCTCTCCCGGGACCGGCGTTAGGGACCAGTACTTC.

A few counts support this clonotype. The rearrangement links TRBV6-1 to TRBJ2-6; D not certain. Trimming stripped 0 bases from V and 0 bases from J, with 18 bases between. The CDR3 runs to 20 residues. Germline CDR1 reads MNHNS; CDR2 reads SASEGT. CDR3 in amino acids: CASSEALLGIYNSGANVLTF. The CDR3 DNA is TGTGCCAGCAGTGAAGCGCTTCTGGGAATCTATAACTCTGGGGCCAACGTCCTGACTTTC.

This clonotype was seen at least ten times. In DNA form, the CDR3 reads TGTGCCAGCAGACAACTAGCATCCGAGCAGTACTTC. It translates to CASRQLASEQYF. The chain carries TRBV12-3 or TRBV12-4 and TRBJ2-7; possibly TRBD2 for D (6 bases). The CDR3 covers 12 residues. The V and J ends lost 6 bases and 6 bases respectively, with 12 bases between them.

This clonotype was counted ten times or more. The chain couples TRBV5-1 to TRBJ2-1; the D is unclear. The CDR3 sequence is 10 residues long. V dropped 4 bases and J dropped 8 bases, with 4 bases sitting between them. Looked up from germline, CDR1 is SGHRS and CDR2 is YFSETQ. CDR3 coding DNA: TGCGCCAGCAGCCCCCATGAGCAGTTCTTC. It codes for CASSPHEQFF.

CDR3: CASSEGFSTSLETQYF. The CDR3 bases are TGTGCCAGCAGTGAAGGCTTTTCGACTAGTTTGGAGACCCAGTACTTC. The chain links TRBV2 to TRBJ2-5; D perhaps matches TRBD2 (6 bases). The length of the CDR3 is 16 residues. Germline V gives CDR1 SNHLY, CDR2 FYNNEI. V lost 1 base and J 5 bases, leaving 17 bases between the germline ends. The full variable domain, in which reference TRBV2 and TRBJ2-5 provide the parts outside the CDR3, is EPEVTQTPSHQVTQMGQEVILRCVPISNHLYFYWYRQILGQKVEFLVSFYNNEISEKSEIFDDQFSVERPDGSNFTLKIRSTKLEDSAMYFCASSEGFSTSLETQYFGPGTRLLVL.

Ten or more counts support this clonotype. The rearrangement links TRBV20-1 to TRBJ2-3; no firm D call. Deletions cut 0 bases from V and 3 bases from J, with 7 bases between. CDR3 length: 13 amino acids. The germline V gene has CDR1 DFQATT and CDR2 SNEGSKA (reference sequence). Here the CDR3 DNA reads TGCAGTGCTAGAGATAAGGAGACAGATACGCAGTATTTT. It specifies CSARDKETDTQYF.

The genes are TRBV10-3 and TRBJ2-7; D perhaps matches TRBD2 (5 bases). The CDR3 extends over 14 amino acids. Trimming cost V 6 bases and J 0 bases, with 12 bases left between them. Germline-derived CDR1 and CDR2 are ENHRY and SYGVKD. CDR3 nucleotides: TGTGCCATCAGCCGGACTGAGAGCTCCTACGAGCAGTACTTC. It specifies CAISRTESSYEQYF.

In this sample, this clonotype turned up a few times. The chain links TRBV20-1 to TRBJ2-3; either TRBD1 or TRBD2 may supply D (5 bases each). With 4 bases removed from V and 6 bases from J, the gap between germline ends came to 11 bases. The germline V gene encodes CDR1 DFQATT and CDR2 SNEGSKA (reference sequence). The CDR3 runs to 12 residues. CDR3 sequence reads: CSAIDWDDTQYF. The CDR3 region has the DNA TGCAGTGCTATAGACTGGGACGATACGCAGTATTTT.

CDR3 coding DNA: TGCGCCAGCAGCCAAGGTGACGGGTGGTACACTGAAGCTTTCTTT. Residues: CASSQGDGWYTEAFF. The J gene is TRBJ1-1, the V gene TRBV4-1, with unresolved D. Germline lookup yields CDR1 MGHRA and CDR2 YSYEKL. The CDR3 contains 15 residues. Trimming took off 1 base at V and 3 bases at J, with 12 bases between the two ends.

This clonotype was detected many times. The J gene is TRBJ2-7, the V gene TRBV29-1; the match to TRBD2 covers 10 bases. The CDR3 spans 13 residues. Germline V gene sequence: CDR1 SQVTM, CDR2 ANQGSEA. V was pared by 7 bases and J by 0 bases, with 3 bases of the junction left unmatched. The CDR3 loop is CSGSGGSSYEQYF. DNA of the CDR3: TGCAGCGGTAGCGGGGGGAGCTCCTACGAGCAGTACTTC.

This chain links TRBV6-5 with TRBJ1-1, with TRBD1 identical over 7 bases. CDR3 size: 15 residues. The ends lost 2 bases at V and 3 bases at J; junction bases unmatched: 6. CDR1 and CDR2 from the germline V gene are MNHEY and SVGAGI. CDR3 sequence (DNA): TGTGCCAGCAGTTACGGTACAGGGGTGGACACTGAAGCTTTCTTT. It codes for CASSYGTGVDTEAFF.

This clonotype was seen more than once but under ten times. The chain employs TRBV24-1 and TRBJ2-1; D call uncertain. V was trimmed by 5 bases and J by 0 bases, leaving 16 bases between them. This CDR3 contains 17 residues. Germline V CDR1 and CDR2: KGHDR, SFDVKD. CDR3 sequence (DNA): TGTGCCACCAGTGGAGAAGGGTGGTCCATCTCCTACAATGAGCAGTTCTTC. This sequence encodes CATSGEGWSISYNEQFF.

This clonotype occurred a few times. CDR3: CASSTPGTGSAEAFF. The CDR3 nucleotides read TGTGCCAGCAGCACTCCCGGGACAGGGAGTGCTGAAGCTTTCTTT. The chain links TRBV21-1 to TRBJ1-1; the D call TRBD1 from the table was never checked on the DNA. TRBV21-1 is marked as a pseudogene. The length of the CDR3 is 15 residues.

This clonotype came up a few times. The DNA of the CDR3 is TGCAGCGTTGAAAGGGGATCGCCCGGGGAGCTGTTTTTT. Its translation: CSVERGSPGELFF. The chain employs TRBV29-1 and TRBJ2-2; D possibly corresponds to TRBD1 (5 bases). The germline V and J ends were trimmed by 2 bases and 6 bases, with 10 bases remaining between them. The CDR3 is made up of 13 amino acids. Germline V CDR1 and CDR2: SQVTM, ANQGSEA.

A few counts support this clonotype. The DNA for the CDR3 is TGTGCCAGCCGCCTACTCACGTACCAAGAGACCCAGTACTTC. Translation: CASRLLTYQETQYF. The chain is built from TRBV7-8 and TRBJ2-5; no firm D call. V lost 8 bases and J 0 bases, leaving 13 bases between the germline ends. Germline CDR1 SGHVS, CDR2 FQNEAQ. CDR3 length equals 14 residues.

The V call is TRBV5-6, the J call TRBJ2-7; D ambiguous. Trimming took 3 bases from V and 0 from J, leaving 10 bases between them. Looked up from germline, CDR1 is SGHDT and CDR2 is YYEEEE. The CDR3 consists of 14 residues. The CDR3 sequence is CASSWGTSSYEQYF. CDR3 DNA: TGTGCCAGCAGCTGGGGAACAAGCTCCTACGAGCAGTACTTC.

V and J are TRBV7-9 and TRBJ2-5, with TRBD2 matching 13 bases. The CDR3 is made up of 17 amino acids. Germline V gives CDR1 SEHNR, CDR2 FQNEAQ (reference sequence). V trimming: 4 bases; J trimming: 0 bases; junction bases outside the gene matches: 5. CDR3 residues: CASSSLTSGRYQETQYF. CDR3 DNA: TGTGCCAGCAGCTCCCTGACTAGCGGGAGGTACCAAGAGACCCAGTACTTC. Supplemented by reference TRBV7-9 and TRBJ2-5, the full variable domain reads DTGVSQNPRHKITKRGQNVTFRCDPISEHNRLYWYRQTLGQGPEFLTYFQNEAQLEKSRLLSDRFSAERPKGSFSTLEIQRTEQGDSAMYLCASSSLTSGRYQETQYFGPGTRLLVL.